This T cell receptor (beta chain) was retrieved from a study of Ad26.COV2.S vaccination and SARS-CoV-2 variants. V lost 4 bases and J lost 6, with 20 bases in between. The CDR3 is 16 residues long. Germline V CDR1 and CDR2: SGHTA, FQGTGA. Overall study findings and caveats: Marked by substantial breadth, spike-specific CD8+ and CD4+ T cell responses were reportedly seen after vaccination.

The repertoire was sequenced with immunoSEQ multiplex PCR; TCRdb's copy has only in-frame clones and lacks some. The repertoire consists of about 250,000 clones, with roughly 87% occurring once and the leading ten covering roughly 3%. Indicated treatment: roughly 18 received Ad26.COV2.S at low or high dose, single or two shots; several received placebo; per-sample allocation not given. Each sample was drawn 63 days after the first injection (of vaccine or placebo). Regarding this clone: Its antigen is as yet unknown.

V gene TRBV7-3 combines with J gene TRBJ2-3; a weak D match, TRBD2 (6 bases). The sequencing used peripheral blood, collected in a trial of Ad26.COV2.S vaccine versus placebo. This TCR was sampled from a person between 18 and 60 years old who received the Ad26.COV2.S COVID-19 vaccine or a placebo. The chain's CDR3 is CASSSGPRGRGDTQYF. CDR3 coding DNA: TGTGCCAGCAGCTCCGGGCCGCGGGGACGGGGCGATACGCAGTATTTT.